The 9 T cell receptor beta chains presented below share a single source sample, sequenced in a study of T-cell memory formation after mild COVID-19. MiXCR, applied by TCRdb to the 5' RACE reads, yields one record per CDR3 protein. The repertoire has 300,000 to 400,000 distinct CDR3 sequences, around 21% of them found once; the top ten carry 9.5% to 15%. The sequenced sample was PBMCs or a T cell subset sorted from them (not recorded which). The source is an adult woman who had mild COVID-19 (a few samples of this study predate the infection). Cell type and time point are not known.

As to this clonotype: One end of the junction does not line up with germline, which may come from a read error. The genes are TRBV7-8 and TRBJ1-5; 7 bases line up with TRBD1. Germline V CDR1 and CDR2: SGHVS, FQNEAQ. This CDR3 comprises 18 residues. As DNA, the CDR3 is TGTGCCAGCAGCTTAACCGAGGAGGGGGCGGCCAGCAATCAGCCCCAGCAATTT. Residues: CASSLTEEGAASNQPQQF.

CDR3 protein: CASSRRLAPSLFF. CDR3 coding DNA: TGTGCCAGCAGCCGCCGGCTAGCGCCCTCACTATTCTTC. The chain employs TRBV3-1 and TRBJ2-1; D is possibly TRBD2 (6 bases). This CDR3 has 13 amino acids. V was pared by 4 bases and J by 16 bases, with 20 bases between. Germline values: CDR1 LGHDT, CDR2 YNNKEL (reference sequence).

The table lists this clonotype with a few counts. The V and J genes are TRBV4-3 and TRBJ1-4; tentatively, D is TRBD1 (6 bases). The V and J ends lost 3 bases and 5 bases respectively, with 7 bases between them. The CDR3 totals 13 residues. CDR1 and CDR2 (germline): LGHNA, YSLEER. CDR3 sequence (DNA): TGCGCCAGCAGCCAGGGGGCGAATGAAAAACTGTTTTTT. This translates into CASSQGANEKLFF.

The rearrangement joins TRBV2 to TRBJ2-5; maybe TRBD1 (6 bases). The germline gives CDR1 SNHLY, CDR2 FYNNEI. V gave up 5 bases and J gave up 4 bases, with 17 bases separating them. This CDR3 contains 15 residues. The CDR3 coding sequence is TGTGCCAGCAGTCTAACAGGGAAACGGAGAGAGACCCAGTACTTC. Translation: CASSLTGKRRETQYF.

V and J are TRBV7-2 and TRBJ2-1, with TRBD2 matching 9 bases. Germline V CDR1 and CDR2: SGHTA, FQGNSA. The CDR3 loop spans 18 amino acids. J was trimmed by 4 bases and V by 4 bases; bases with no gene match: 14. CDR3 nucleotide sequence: TGTGCCAGCAGCTCCCAGGGTGGAGCGGGAGGTGGATACAATGAGCAGTTCTTC. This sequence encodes CASSSQGGAGGGYNEQFF.

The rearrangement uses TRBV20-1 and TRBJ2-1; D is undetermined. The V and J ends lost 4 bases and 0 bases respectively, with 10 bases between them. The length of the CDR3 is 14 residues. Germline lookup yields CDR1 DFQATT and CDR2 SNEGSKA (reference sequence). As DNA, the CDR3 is TGCAGTGCTAAGATCTCTCGCTCCTACAATGAGCAGTTCTTC. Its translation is CSAKISRSYNEQFF.

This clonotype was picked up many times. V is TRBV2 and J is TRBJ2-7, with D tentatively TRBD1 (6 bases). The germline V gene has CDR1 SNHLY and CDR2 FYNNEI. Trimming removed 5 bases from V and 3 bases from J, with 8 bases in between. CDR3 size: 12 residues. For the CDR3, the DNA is TGTGCCAGCAGTAAACAGGGCTACGAGCAGTACTTC. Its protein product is CASSKQGYEQYF.

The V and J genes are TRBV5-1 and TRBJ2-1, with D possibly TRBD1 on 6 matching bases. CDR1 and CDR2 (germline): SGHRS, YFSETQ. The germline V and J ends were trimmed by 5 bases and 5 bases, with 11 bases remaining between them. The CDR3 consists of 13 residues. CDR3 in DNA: TGCGCCAGCAGACCAGGGGCAGACAATGAGCAGTTCTTC. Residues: CASRPGADNEQFF.

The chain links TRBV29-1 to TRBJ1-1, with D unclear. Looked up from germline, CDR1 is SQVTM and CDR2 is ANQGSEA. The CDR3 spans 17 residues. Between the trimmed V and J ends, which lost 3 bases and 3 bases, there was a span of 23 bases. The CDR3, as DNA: TGCAGCGTTGACTGGGTTGTAGGCAAGTTAAGGGACACTGAAGCTTTCTTT. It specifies CSVDWVVGKLRDTEAFF.